Below are 2 T cell receptor beta chains sequenced from a single sample in a study of T cells in Graves' hyperthyroidism and ophthalmopathy. TCR beta CDR3 region amplification was performed from RNA transcripts. HTBI primers were employed in a first-round RT-PCR of the TCR CDR3. TCRdb reprocessed the multiplex PCR reads with MiXCR, giving one entry per CDR3 protein. The sample holds 500,000 to 600,000 distinct CDR3 sequences, 40% to 50% seen once. Sequenced input: peripheral blood or thyroid tissue (not recorded which). The receptors originated from an adult woman with Graves' disease, either hyperthyroidism or ophthalmopathy (not recorded which).

Worth noting for this clonotype: A much bigger clone sits one base away, suggesting this may be a read error. This rearrangement joins TRBV20-1 to TRBJ2-7; D may be TRBD2 (6 bases). The length of the CDR3 is 13 residues. CDR1 DFQATT and CDR2 SNEGSKA come from the germline V gene (reference sequence). With 6 bases removed from V and 1 base from J, the gap between germline ends came to 13 bases. The CDR3 sequence is CSAAAGLSYEQYF. As DNA, the CDR3 is TGCAGTGCCGCAGCGGGCCTATCCTACGAGCAGTACTTC.

V is TRBV9 and J is TRBJ2-5, with a possible D match to TRBD1 (7 bases). V shed 4 bases and J shed 5 bases, with 21 bases lying between them. Looked up from germline, CDR1 is SGDLS and CDR2 is YYNGEE. CDR3 length: 16 residues. In DNA form, the CDR3 reads TGTGCCAGCAGCCTTGGGCAGGGGGTGGAGGGCGAGACCCAGTACTTC. Its translation: CASSLGQGVEGETQYF.